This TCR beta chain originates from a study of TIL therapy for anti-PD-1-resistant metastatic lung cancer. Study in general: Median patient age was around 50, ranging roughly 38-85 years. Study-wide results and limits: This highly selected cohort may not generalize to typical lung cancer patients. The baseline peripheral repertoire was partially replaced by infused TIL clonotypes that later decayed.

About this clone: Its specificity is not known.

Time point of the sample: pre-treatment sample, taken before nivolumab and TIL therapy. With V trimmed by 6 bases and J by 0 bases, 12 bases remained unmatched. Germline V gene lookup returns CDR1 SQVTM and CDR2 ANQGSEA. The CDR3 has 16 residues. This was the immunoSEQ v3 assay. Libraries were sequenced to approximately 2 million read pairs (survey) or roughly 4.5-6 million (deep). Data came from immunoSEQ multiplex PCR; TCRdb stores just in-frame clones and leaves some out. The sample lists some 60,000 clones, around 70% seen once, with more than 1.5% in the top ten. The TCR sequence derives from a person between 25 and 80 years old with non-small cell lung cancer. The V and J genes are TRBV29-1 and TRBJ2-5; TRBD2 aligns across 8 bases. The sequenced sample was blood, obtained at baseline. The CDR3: CSVDGLVAGYQETQYF. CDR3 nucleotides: TGCAGCGTCGACGGCTTAGTAGCGGGGTACCAAGAGACCCAGTACTTC.